This T cell receptor (beta chain) emerged from a study of PD-1 and CTLA-4 blockade in melanoma. Trimming cost V 5 bases and J 6 bases, with 17 bases left between them. Per germline, CDR1 PRHDT and CDR2 FYEKMQ (reference sequence). The CDR3 runs 14 residues. The protocol was immunoSEQ multiplex PCR, while the TCRdb copy is restricted to in-frame clones and leaves out a portion. This sample has some 11,000 clones; around four fifths occur once, and the top ten carry around a third. The material was CD8+ T cells from peripheral blood, obtained from a patient given anti-PD-1 treatment. The origin of this receptor is a human donor with melanoma. The V call is TRBV13, the J call TRBJ2-7; TRBD1 is a possible D gene (5 bases). The CDR3 region is CASSPQDSVGEQYF. CDR3 in DNA: TGTGCCAGCAGCCCACAGGATTCGGTGGGCGAGCAGTACTTC.